A single TCR beta chain is shown here with its context. This sample is part of a study of control samples from healthy donors and cancer patients. CDR1 and CDR2 from the germline V gene are MNHNY and SVGAGI (reference sequence). Unmatched junction bases numbered 10, after V lost 7 bases and J lost 4 bases. There are 15 residues in the CDR3. Some clones are missing from TCRdb's copy, which holds only in-frame ones; the method was immunoSEQ multiplex PCR. This table has some 100,000 clones, around 89% appearing once. The source material was blood. The sequence derives from a man aged 25 to 45 in good health. This chain joins TRBV6-6 and TRBJ1-2; 9 bases fit TRBD1. DNA of the CDR3: TGTGCCAGCACCAACGCAGGACAGGGGATCTATGGCTACACCTTC. Protein product: CASTNAGQGIYGYTF.